The 2 T cell receptor beta chains given below trace back to one sample, sequenced in a study of shared clonotypes between healthy human individuals. TCRdb keeps only in-frame clones here, not all; method: immunoSEQ multiplex PCR. This sample has over 2 million clones, with 85% to 95% found just once. The sequenced material came from naive CD4+ T cells sorted from blood. The subset is: CD45RA+ positively selected. These receptors came from a man aged 18 to 35 in good health.

This clone was recorded only once. The chain uses TRBV30 and TRBJ1-3; no firm D call. V was shortened by 2 bases and J by 6 bases, with 11 bases between the two germline ends. The CDR3 sequence is 13 residues long. The V gene's germline CDR1 is GTSNPN and CDR2 SVGIG (reference sequence). CDR3 residues: CAWSKEFVNTIYF. CDR3 nucleotide sequence: TGTGCCTGGAGTAAGGAGTTTGTAAACACCATATATTTT.

The chain is built from TRBV6-5 and TRBJ2-3; no reliable D call. V was cut by 2 bases and J by 1 base, with 10 bases left in between. The CDR3 runs to 15 residues. Germline V CDR1 and CDR2: MNHEY, SVGAGI. Here the CDR3 reads CASSYAASRTDTQYF. The CDR3 DNA sequence: TGTGCCAGCAGTTACGCGGCATCACGCACAGATACGCAGTATTTT.